This T cell receptor (beta chain) was captured by sequencing in a study of immune evolution from preneoplasia to lung adenocarcinoma. Study-wide findings and caveats: Later-stage lesions appeared to have more T cells, more diversity, less clonality.

Assay: immunoSEQ multiplex PCR; the TCRdb copy retains only in-frame clones and omits some. The profile shows fewer than 6,000 clones, about four fifths of them singletons. Trimming removed 4 bases at V and 4 bases at J, with 18 bases between. Germline V gene lookup returns CDR1 LGHNA and CDR2 YNFKEQ. CDR3 length: 16 residues. As concerns this clone: Its target is unknown.

Sequencing was done on a sample of FFPE normal lung tissue adjacent to the tumor. This sequence joins TRBV4-2 and TRBJ2-3; D is perhaps TRBD1 (5 bases). The clonotype was recovered from a person aged 45 to 69 with lung adenocarcinoma. The CDR3 sequence is CASSRATQGMADTQYF. CDR3 coding DNA: TGTGCCAGCAGCCGAGCCACTCAGGGAATGGCAGATACGCAGTATTTT.